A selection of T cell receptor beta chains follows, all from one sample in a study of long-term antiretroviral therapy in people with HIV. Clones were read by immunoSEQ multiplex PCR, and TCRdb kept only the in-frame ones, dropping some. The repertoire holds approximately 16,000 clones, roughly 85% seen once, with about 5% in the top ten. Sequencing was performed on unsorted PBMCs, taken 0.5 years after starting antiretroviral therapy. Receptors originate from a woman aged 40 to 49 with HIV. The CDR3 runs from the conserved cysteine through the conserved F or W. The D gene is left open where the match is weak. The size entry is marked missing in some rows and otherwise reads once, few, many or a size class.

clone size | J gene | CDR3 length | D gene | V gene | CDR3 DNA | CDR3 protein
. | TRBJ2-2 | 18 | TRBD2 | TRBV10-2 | TGCGCCAGCAAGGGCCCTCTAAAGCGGGAGGTGGGCACCGGGGAGCTGTTTTTT | CASKGPLKREVGTGELFF
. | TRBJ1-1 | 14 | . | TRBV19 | TGTGCCAGTAGTATGACAGAATTGAACACTGAAGCTTTCTTT | CASSMTELNTEAFF
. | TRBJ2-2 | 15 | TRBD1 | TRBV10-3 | TGTGCCATCAGGGGACAGGGGGCTCCCACCGGGGAGCTGTTTTTT | CAIRGQGAPTGELFF
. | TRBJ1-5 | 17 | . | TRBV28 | TGTGCCAGCAGCGAACGGAGTTTCGTTTATAGCAATCAGCCCCAGCATTTT | CASSERSFVYSNQPQHF
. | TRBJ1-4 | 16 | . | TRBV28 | TGTGCCAGCAGTTGGTCAGCCCTGAGGACTAATGAAAAACTGTTTTTT | CASSWSALRTNEKLFF
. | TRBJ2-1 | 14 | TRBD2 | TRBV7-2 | TGTGCCAGCATGAGGGACTACTCCTACAATGAGCAGTTCTTC | CASMRDYSYNEQFF
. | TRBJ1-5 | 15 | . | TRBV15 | TGTGCCACCAGCAGAGGGACCGGGCAGAGTCAGCCCCAGCATTTT | CATSRGTGQSQPQHF
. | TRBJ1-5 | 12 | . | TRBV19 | TGTGCCAGCGACATGTGGGATCAGCCCCAGCATTTT | CASDMWDQPQHF
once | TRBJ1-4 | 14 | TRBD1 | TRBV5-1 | TGCGCCAGCAGTGACAGGGAAACTAATGAAAAACTGTTTTTT | CASSDRETNEKLFF
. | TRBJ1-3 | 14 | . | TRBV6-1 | TGTGCCAGCAGGCGAGTTGACTCTGGAAACACCATATATTTT | CASRRVDSGNTIYF
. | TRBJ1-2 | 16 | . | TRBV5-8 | TGTGCCAGCAGCTTGACAGGCGGGACTCCGATCGGTGGCTACACCTTC | CASSLTGGTPIGGYTF
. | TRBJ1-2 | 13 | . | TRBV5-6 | TGTGCCAGCAGCCCAACAGGGAACTATGGCTACACCTTC | CASSPTGNYGYTF
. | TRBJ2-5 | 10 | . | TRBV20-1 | TGCAGTGCTGCGTGGGAGACCCAGTACTTC | CSAAWETQYF
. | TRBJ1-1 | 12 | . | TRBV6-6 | TGTGCCAGCAGACAGGGCGGGAGTGAAGCTTTCTTT | CASRQGGSEAFF
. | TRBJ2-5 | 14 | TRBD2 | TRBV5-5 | TGTGCCAGCAGCCCCGGACTAGATGTGGAGACCCAGTACTTC | CASSPGLDVETQYF
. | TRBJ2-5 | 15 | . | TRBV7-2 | TGTGCCAGCAGCCCGAATCGGGGGCTCCAAGAGACCCAGTACTTC | CASSPNRGLQETQYF
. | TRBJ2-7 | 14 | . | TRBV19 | TGTGCCAGTAGTATAAGGGGAGCCTCCTACGAGCAGTACTTC | CASSIRGASYEQYF
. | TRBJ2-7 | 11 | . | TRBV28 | TGTGCCAGCAGTCCAGACTACGAGCAGTACTTC | CASSPDYEQYF
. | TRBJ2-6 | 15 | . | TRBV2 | TGTGCCAGCAGCCGCGACTGGTTCGCGGCCAACGTCCTGACTTTC | CASSRDWFAANVLTF
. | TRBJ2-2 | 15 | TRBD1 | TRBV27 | TGTGCCAGCACTACCTGGACAGGGGGAACCGGGGAGCTGTTTTTT | CASTTWTGGTGELFF
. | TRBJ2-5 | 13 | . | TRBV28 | TGTGCCAGCACAAGACAGATCCAAGAGACCCAGTACTTC | CASTRQIQETQYF
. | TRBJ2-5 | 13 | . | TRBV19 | TGTGCCAGTAGTAGCGACCCTGGGGAGACCCAGTACTTC | CASSSDPGETQYF
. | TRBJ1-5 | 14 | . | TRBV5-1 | TGCGCCAGCAGCCCATCGGGAGGGAATCAGCCCCAGCATTTT | CASSPSGGNQPQHF
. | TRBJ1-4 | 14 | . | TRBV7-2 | TGTGCCAGCAGCCGCCAGGGGAACGTAGAAAAACTGTTTTTT | CASSRQGNVEKLFF
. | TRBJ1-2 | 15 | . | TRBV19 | TGTGCCTCTCGGACTCAGTTGAATACGAACTATGGCTACACCTTC | CASRTQLNTNYGYTF
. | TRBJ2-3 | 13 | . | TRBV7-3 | TGTGCCACATCGGAGGGCCCGGGCGGTACGCAGTATTTT | CATSEGPGGTQYF
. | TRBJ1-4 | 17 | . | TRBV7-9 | TGTGCCAGCAGCGCAGTAGCAGGGATCGGGACTAATGAAAAACTGTTTTTT | CASSAVAGIGTNEKLFF
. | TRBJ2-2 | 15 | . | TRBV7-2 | TGTGCCAGCAGCTTACCCTATATAGTCCCCGGGGAGCTGTTTTTT | CASSLPYIVPGELFF
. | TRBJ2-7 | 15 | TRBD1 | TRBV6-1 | TGTGCCAGCAGTGAATTGGGACAGGCATCCTACGAGCAGTACTTC | CASSELGQASYEQYF